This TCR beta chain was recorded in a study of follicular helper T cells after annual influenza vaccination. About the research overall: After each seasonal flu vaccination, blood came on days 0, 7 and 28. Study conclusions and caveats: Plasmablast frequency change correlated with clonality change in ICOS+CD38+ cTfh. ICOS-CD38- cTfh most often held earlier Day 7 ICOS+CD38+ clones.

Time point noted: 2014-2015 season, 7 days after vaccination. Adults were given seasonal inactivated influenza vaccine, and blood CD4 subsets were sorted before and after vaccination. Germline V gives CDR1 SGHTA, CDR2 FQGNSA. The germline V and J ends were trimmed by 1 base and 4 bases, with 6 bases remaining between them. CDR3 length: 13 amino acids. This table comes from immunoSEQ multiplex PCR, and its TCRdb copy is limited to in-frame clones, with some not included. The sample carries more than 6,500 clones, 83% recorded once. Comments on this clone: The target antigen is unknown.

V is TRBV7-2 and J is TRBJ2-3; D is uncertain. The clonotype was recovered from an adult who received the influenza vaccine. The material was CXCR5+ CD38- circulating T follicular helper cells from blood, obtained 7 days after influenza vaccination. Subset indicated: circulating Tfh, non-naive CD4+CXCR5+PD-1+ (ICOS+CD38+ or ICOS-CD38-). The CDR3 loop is CASSLGPADTQYF. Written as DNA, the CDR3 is TGTGCCAGCAGCTTAGGCCCAGCAGATACGCAGTATTTT.